One sample yielded the 26 T cell receptor beta chains listed below, sequenced in a study of radiation and T cells in renal cell carcinoma. The data were produced by immunoSEQ multiplex PCR, yet TCRdb's version contains in-frame clones alone and is incomplete. The sample lists 140,000 or so clones; around nine tenths were seen once. Time point reported: baseline pretreatment blood. The treatment here: 15 Gy SBRT to primary tumor, nephrectomy 4 weeks later. Material: blood, obtained from a patient whose treatment included radiotherapy and nephrectomy. Source of these receptors: a woman between 50 and 59 years old with renal cell carcinoma.

For the CDR3, the DNA is TGTGCCAGCAGCATAAGCGGGGGAGGCACCGGGGAGCTGTTTTTT. Protein: CASSISGGGTGELFF. The chain is built from TRBV7-3 and TRBJ2-2, with TRBD2 matching over 8 bases. CDR3 size: 15 residues. Germline CDR1 and CDR2: SGHTA and FQGTGA. V gave up 5 bases and J gave up 4 bases; unmatched junction bases: 6.

The gene calls are TRBV7-2 and TRBJ1-2; D is unresolved. V shed 0 bases and J shed 4 bases, with 6 bases lying between them. The CDR3 extends over 13 amino acids. Germline CDR1 SGHTA, CDR2 FQGNSA. The CDR3: CASSLAGSYGYTF. The CDR3 DNA reads TGTGCCAGCAGCTTAGCAGGGTCCTATGGCTACACCTTC.

The J gene is TRBJ1-5, the V gene TRBV2, with a weak D call TRBD1 (6 bases). This CDR3 spans 14 amino acids. Trimming cost V 4 bases and J 4 bases, with 11 bases left between them. Germline CDR1 is SNHLY and CDR2 is FYNNEI. In DNA form, the CDR3 reads TGTGCCAGCAGTGTTCGGGGGGCTAATCAGCCCCAGCATTTT. Residues: CASSVRGANQPQHF.

The gene calls are TRBV2 and TRBJ2-4; D perhaps matches TRBD1 (5 bases). Germline loops: CDR1 SNHLY, CDR2 FYNNEI. The CDR3 totals 15 residues. Trimming removed 4 bases at V and 6 bases at J, with 16 bases between. The CDR3 nucleotides read TGTGCCAGCAGTGGGTTGCAGGGATCCACAAACATTCAGTACTTC. It is translated as CASSGLQGSTNIQYF.

This clone has a single count. V and J are TRBV15 and TRBJ2-3; TRBD2 aligns across 11 bases. Per the germline V gene, CDR1 is LNHNV and CDR2 is YYDKDF (reference sequence). The CDR3 is 18 amino acids. After removal of 0 bases from V and 4 bases from J, the junction contained 9 bases not matched to a gene. CDR3 residues: CATSRDQPSGGLPDTQYF. CDR3 nucleotides: TGTGCCACCAGCAGAGATCAGCCTAGCGGGGGGTTACCAGATACGCAGTATTTT. Combining the CDR3 with reference TRBV15 and TRBJ2-3 gives the whole variable domain DAMVIQNPRYQVTQFGKPVTLSCSQTLNHNVMYWYQQKSSQAPKLLFHYYDKDFNNEADTPDNFQSRRPNTSFCFLDIRSPGLGDTAMYLCATSRDQPSGGLPDTQYFGPGTRLTVL.

The chain carries TRBV9 and TRBJ1-2; possible D gene TRBD1, 6 bases. V lost 4 bases and J 3 bases, leaving 22 bases between the germline ends. The CDR3 is made up of 17 amino acids. CDR1 is SGDLS and CDR2 is YYNGEE in the germline V gene. CDR3 DNA sequence: TGTGCCAGCAGCCCCTTCCTTTCACAGGGCGCTCACTATGGCTACACCTTC. Residues: CASSPFLSQGAHYGYTF.

The chain couples TRBV5-1 to TRBJ1-2; maybe TRBD1 (6 bases). This CDR3 region has 15 residues. Between the trimmed V and J ends, which lost 4 bases and 1 base, there was a span of 14 bases. CDR1 and CDR2 (germline): SGHRS, YFSETQ. The CDR3 here is CASSRGDTNNYGYTF. For the CDR3, the DNA is TGCGCCAGCAGCAGGGGGGACACCAATAACTATGGCTACACCTTC.

V usage is TRBV5-1 and J usage is TRBJ1-1; 7 bases map to TRBD1. There are 14 residues in the CDR3. Germline CDR1 reads SGHRS; CDR2 reads YFSETQ. Losses at the gene ends were 4 bases for V and 1 base for J; bases not matched to a gene: 4. CDR3 sequence reads: CASSLTGTNTEAFF. The CDR3 DNA is TGCGCCAGCAGCCTGACAGGGACGAACACTGAAGCTTTCTTT.

The chain joins TRBV7-8 to TRBJ1-4; D perhaps matches TRBD1 (6 bases). V was cut by 5 bases and J by 8 bases, with 15 bases left in between. Germline V gives CDR1 SGHVS, CDR2 FQNEAQ. The CDR3 length is 14 residues. DNA for the CDR3: TGTGCCAGCAGCCCCACAGGGCCGCAGGAAAAACTGTTTTTT. Its translation: CASSPTGPQEKLFF.

The chain is built from TRBV18 and TRBJ2-7; 11 nucleotides line up with TRBD1. The CDR3 extends over 15 amino acids. J gave up 4 bases and V 3 bases, and 5 bases lay outside the gene matches. Germline V gene lookup returns CDR1 KGHSH and CDR2 LQKENI. This chain's CDR3 is CASSPGGQGAYEQYF. The CDR3 bases are TGTGCCAGCTCACCGGGAGGACAGGGGGCGTACGAGCAGTACTTC. The variable domain in full, completed from reference TRBV18 and TRBJ2-7, reads NAGVMQNPRHLVRRRGQEARLRCSPMKGHSHVYWYRQLPEEGLKFMVYLQKENIIDESGMPKERFSAEFPKEGPSILRIQQVVRGDSAAYFCASSPGGQGAYEQYFGPGTRLTVT.

The chain couples TRBV25-1 to TRBJ1-1; 7 bases align to TRBD1. J gave up 11 bases and V 4 bases, and 7 bases lay outside the gene matches. The CDR3 totals 12 residues. CDR1 MGHDK and CDR2 SYGVNS come from the germline V gene. The CDR3 protein is CASSGTDRRAFF. Written as DNA, the CDR3 is TGTGCCAGCAGTGGAACGGACAGGCGGGCTTTCTTT.

V gene TRBV6-5 combines with J gene TRBJ2-7, with D maybe TRBD2 (6 bases). CDR1 and CDR2 from the germline V gene are MNHEY and SVGAGI. The CDR3 runs to 12 residues. Trimming removed 6 bases at V and 4 bases at J, with 10 bases between. The CDR3 DNA follows: TGTGCCAGCAGCACTAGCTCGTACGAGCAGTACTTC. Its translation is CASSTSSYEQYF.

This clone was found once. The genes are TRBV10-1 and TRBJ1-5; TRBD1 agrees at 9 bases. Trimming removed 5 bases from V and 0 bases from J; junction bases left unmatched: 11. CDR3 length equals 18 residues. The germline gives CDR1 WNHNN, CDR2 SYGVQD (reference sequence). CDR3 nucleotides: TGCGCCAGCAGTAACCCGGGACAGGGCGCCTATAGCAATCAGCCCCAGCATTTT. It translates to CASSNPGQGAYSNQPQHF.

This chain connects TRBV7-9 to TRBJ1-1; 10 bases line up with TRBD1. Germline V gives CDR1 SEHNR, CDR2 FQNEAQ (reference sequence). V lost 5 bases and J lost 4; bases outside the gene matches: 4. The CDR3 spans 14 residues. The DNA of the CDR3 is TGTGCCAGCAGCCCCCGGACAGGGGGCACTGAAGCTTTCTTT. Protein product: CASSPRTGGTEAFF.

A few counts support this clone. The chain couples TRBV6-5 to TRBJ2-7; 8 nucleotides line up with TRBD1. The CDR3 is 13 residues long. V was clipped by 6 bases and J by 4 bases; unmatched bases: 5. Germline-derived CDR1 and CDR2 are MNHEY and SVGAGI. Here the CDR3 DNA reads TGTGCCAGCAGAGGGACAGGTCCGTACGAGCAGTACTTC. Translation gives CASRGTGPYEQYF.

The chain uses TRBV2 and TRBJ1-5; D is ambiguous. The CDR3 contains 13 residues. V lost 7 bases and J lost 0, with 7 bases in between. Germline CDR1 is SNHLY and CDR2 is FYNNEI. The CDR3 spells CASIQYSNQPQHF. CDR3 in DNA: TGTGCCAGCATTCAGTATAGCAATCAGCCCCAGCATTTT.

This chain uses TRBV18 with TRBJ2-5; the D call may be TRBD1 or TRBD2 (5 bases each). There are 15 residues in the CDR3. Germline-derived CDR1 and CDR2 are KGHSH and LQKENI. Trimming stripped 6 bases from V and 5 bases from J, with 19 bases between. CDR3 sequence reads: CASSKGARVGETQYF. Written as DNA, the CDR3 is TGTGCCAGCTCCAAAGGGGCGCGGGTCGGCGAGACCCAGTACTTC.

This rearrangement joins TRBV11-2 to TRBJ2-7, with 11 bases aligning to TRBD2. With 3 bases clipped from V and 6 bases from J, the junction kept 4 bases outside the gene matches. The CDR3 extends over 14 amino acids. Germline V gene sequence: CDR1 SGHAT, CDR2 FQNNGV. Here the CDR3 DNA reads TGTGCCAGCAGCTTGCTAGCGGGGGGCTCCGAGCAGTACTTC. Translated: CASSLLAGGSEQYF. Full variable domain (rest looked up from reference TRBV11-2 and TRBJ2-7): EAGVAQSPRYKIIEKRQSVAFWCNPISGHATLYWYQQILGQGPKLLIQFQNNGVVDDSQLPKDRFSAERLKGVDSTLKIQPAKLEDSAVYLCASSLLAGGSEQYFGPGTRLTVT.

V gene TRBV7-9 combines with J gene TRBJ1-2; D is possibly TRBD1 (5 bases). The CDR3 extends over 14 amino acids. Trimming stripped 5 bases from V and 6 bases from J, with 16 bases between. Germline V CDR1 and CDR2: SEHNR, FQNEAQ (reference sequence). The CDR3 is CASSLRQSSDGYTF. The CDR3 DNA sequence: TGTGCCAGCAGCCTAAGACAGTCCTCGGATGGCTACACCTTC.

The chain joins TRBV6-5 to TRBJ1-1, with 7 positions matching TRBD1. The V segment lost 7 bases and the J segment 0 bases; nucleotides outside the gene matches: 5. Germline V gives CDR1 MNHEY, CDR2 SVGAGI. The length of the CDR3 is 14 residues. The DNA for the CDR3 is TGTGCCAGCACCGAGGGGGCCATGAACACTGAAGCTTTCTTT. Its protein product is CASTEGAMNTEAFF.

J is TRBJ1-6 and V is TRBV2; 7 bases fit TRBD1. The germline V gene encodes CDR1 SNHLY and CDR2 FYNNEI. Unmatched junction bases numbered 9, after V lost 6 bases and J lost 7 bases. This CDR3 has 15 amino acids. Here the CDR3 reads CASRAGQRENSPLHF. The CDR3 DNA reads as TGTGCCAGCAGGGCGGGACAGAGGGAAAATTCACCCCTCCACTTT.

The chain is built from TRBV23-1 and TRBJ2-5, with D possibly called TRBD1 or TRBD2 (5 bases each). TRBV23-1 is recorded as an ORF, its role being uncertain. V dropped 4 bases and J dropped 1 base, with 22 bases sitting between them. The CDR3 contains 18 residues. The CDR3 DNA is TGCGCCAGCAGTCCGCCTTGGGGACGCGAGCACTTCCAAGAGACCCAGTACTTC. It codes for CASSPPWGREHFQETQYF.

The chain employs TRBV19 and TRBJ2-1; D gene ambiguous. The CDR3 loop spans 14 amino acids. The V gene lost 6 bases and the J gene lost 1 base, with 10 bases spanning the gap. CDR1 is LNHDA and CDR2 is SQIVND in the germline V gene (reference sequence). In DNA form, the CDR3 reads TGTGCCAGTAGCTCTCTTCTGTCCTACAATGAGCAGTTCTTC. Translation gives CASSSLLSYNEQFF.

Only one count was recorded for this clone. The V and J genes are TRBV25-1 and TRBJ2-1; TRBD2 matches 7 bases. Per germline, CDR1 MGHDK and CDR2 SYGVNS. V was pared by 5 bases and J by 4 bases, with 8 bases of the junction left unmatched. This CDR3 spans 15 amino acids. Written as DNA, the CDR3 is TGTGCCAGCAGTAAACCGGGGGGACGTTACAATGAGCAGTTCTTC. Protein sequence: CASSKPGGRYNEQFF. The full variable domain, with the rest looked up from reference TRBV25-1 and TRBJ2-1, is EADIYQTPRYLVIGTGKKITLECSQTMGHDKMYWYQQDPGMELHLIHYSYGVNSTEKGDLSSESTVSRIRTEHFPLTLESARPSHTSQYLCASSKPGGRYNEQFFGPGTRLTVL.

Here the CDR3 reads CASSPGYGELFF. CDR3 sequence (DNA): TGCGCCAGCAGCCCCGGGTATGGGGAGCTGTTTTTT. The V gene is TRBV4-3, the J gene TRBJ2-2; D is unresolved. CDR1 and CDR2 from the germline V gene are LGHNA and YSLEER. Trimming left V 4 bases short and J 8 bases short, with 8 bases between. The CDR3 consists of 12 residues.

The J gene is TRBJ1-3, the V gene TRBV2, with D unresolved. Germline V gives CDR1 SNHLY, CDR2 FYNNEI. CDR3 length: 16 amino acids. Trimming cost V 2 bases and J 0 bases, with 11 bases left between them. In DNA form, the CDR3 reads TGTGCCAGCAGTGAACAGGTCCCCAGCTCTGGAAACACCATATATTTT. As protein: CASSEQVPSSGNTIYF. The full variable domain, in which reference TRBV2 and TRBJ1-3 provide the parts outside the CDR3, is EPEVTQTPSHQVTQMGQEVILRCVPISNHLYFYWYRQILGQKVEFLVSFYNNEISEKSEIFDDQFSVERPDGSNFTLKIRSTKLEDSAMYFCASSEQVPSSGNTIYFGEGSWLTVV.